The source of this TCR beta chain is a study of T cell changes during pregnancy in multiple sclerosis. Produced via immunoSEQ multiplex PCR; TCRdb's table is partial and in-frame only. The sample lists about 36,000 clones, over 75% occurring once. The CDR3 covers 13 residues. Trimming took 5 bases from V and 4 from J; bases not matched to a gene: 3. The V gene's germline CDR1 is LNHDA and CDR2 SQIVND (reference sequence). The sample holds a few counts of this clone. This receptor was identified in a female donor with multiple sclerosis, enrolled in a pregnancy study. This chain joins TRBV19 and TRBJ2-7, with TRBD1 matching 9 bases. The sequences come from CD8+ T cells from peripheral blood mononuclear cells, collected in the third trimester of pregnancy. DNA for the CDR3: TGTGCCAGTAGTGTCGGGACAGGGTACGAGCAGTACTTC. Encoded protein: CASSVGTGYEQYF.